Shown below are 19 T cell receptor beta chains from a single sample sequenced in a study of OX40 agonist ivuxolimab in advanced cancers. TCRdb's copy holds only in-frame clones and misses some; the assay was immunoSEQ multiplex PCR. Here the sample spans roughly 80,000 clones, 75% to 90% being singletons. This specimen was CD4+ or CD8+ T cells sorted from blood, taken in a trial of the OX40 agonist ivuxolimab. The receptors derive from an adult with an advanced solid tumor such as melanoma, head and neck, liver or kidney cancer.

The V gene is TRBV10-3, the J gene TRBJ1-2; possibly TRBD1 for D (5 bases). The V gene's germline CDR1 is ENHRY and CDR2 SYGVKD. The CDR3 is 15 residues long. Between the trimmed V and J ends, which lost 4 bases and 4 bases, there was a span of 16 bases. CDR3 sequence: CAISVGPERLYGYTF. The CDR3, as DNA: TGTGCCATCAGTGTGGGGCCAGAAAGACTCTATGGCTACACCTTC.

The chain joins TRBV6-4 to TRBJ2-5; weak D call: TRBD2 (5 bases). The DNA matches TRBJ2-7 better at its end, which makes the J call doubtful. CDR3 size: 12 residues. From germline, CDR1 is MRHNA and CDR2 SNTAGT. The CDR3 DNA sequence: TGTGCCAGCCACGAGGGAAACTACGAGCAGTACTTC. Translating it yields CASHEGNYEQYF.

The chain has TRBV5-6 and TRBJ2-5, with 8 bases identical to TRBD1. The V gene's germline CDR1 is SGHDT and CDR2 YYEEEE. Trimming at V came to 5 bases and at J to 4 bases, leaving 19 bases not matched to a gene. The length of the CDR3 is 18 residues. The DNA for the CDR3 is TGTGCCAGCAGTGGAGGGGTCCGGGACAGGATCGTTGGAGAGACCCAGTACTTC. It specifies CASSGGVRDRIVGETQYF.

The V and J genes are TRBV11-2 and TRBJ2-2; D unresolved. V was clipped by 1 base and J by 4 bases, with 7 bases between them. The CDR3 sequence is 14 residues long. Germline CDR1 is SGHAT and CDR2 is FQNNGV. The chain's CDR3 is CASSLGFSTGELFF. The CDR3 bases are TGTGCCAGCAGCTTAGGCTTCTCCACCGGGGAGCTGTTTTTT.

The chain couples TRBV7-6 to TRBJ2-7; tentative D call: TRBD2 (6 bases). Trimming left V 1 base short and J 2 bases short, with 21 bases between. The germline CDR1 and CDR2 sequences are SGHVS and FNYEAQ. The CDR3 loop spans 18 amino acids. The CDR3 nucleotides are TGTGCCAGCAGCTTAGTCCGGGGGAATAGGCGCGGGACCTACGAGCAGTACTTC. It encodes CASSLVRGNRRGTYEQYF.

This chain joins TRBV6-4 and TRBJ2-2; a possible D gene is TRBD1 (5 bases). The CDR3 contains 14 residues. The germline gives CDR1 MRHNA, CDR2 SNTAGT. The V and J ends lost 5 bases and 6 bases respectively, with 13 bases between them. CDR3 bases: TGTGCCAGCAGTTTCGTAGGGGCCGCCGGGGAGCTGTTTTTT. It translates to CASSFVGAAGELFF.

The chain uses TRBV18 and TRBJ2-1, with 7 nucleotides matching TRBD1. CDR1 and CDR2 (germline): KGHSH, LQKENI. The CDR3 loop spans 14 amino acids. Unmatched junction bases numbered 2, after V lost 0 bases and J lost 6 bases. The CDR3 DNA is TGTGCCAGCTCACCACCGGGACAGAGCAATGAGCAGTTCTTC. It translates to CASSPPGQSNEQFF.

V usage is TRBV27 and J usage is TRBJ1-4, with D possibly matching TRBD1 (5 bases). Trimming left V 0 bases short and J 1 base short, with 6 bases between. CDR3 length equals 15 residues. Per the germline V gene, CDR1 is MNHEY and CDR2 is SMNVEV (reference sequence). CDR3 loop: CASSLSGLTNEKLFF. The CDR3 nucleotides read TGTGCCAGCAGTTTATCGGGACTAACTAATGAAAAACTGTTTTTT.

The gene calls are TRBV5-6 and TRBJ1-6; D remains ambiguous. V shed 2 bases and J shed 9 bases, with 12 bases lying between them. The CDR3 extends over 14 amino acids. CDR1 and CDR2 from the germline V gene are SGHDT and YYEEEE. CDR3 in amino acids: CASSFSPPFSPLHF. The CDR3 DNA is TGTGCCAGCAGCTTTTCCCCTCCGTTTTCACCCCTCCACTTT.

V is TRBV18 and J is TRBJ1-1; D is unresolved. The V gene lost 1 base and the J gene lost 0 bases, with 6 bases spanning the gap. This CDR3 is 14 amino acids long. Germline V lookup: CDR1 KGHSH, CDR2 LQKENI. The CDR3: CASSPLPVNTEAFF. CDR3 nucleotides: TGTGCCAGCTCACCACTGCCGGTGAACACTGAAGCTTTCTTT.

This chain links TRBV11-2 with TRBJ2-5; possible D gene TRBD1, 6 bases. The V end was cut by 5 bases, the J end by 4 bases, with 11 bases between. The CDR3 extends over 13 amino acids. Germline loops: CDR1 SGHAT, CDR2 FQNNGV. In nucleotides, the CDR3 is TGTGCCAGCAGCAAACAGGGATCAGAGACCCAGTACTTC. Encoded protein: CASSKQGSETQYF.

The CDR3 region is CASSFLAGESNEQFF. The CDR3 DNA sequence: TGTGCCAGCAGTTTCCTAGCGGGAGAATCCAATGAGCAGTTCTTC. The chain recombines TRBV28 with TRBJ2-1; 10 bases are shared with TRBD2. Germline V gene lookup returns CDR1 MDHEN and CDR2 SYDVKM. Trimming cost V 3 bases and J 6 bases; bases outside gene matches: 5. The CDR3 is made up of 15 amino acids. Looking up the rest from reference TRBV28 and TRBJ2-1 gives the full variable domain: DVKVTQSSRYLVKRTGEKVFLECVQDMDHENMFWYRQDPGLGLRLIYFSYDVKMKEKGDIPEGYSVSREKKERFSLILESASTNQTSMYLCASSFLAGESNEQFFGPGTRLTVL.

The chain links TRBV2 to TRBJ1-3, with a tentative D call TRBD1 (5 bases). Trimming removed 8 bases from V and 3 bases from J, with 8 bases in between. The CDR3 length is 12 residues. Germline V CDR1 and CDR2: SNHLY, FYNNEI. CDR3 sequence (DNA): TGTGCCAGCGGGGGGGGTGGAAACACCATATATTTT. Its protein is CASGGGGNTIYF.

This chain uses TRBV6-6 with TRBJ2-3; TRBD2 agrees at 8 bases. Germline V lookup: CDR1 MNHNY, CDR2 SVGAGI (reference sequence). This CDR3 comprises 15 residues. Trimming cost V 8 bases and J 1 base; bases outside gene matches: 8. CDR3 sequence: CASVKAGAGTDTQYF. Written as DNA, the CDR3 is TGTGCCAGCGTAAAAGCGGGGGCCGGCACAGATACGCAGTATTTT.

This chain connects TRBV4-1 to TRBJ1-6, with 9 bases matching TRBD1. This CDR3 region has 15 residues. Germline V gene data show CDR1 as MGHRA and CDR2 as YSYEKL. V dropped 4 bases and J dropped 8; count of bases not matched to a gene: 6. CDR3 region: CASSRRQGGDSPLHF. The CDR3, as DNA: TGCGCCAGCAGCCGAAGACAGGGGGGAGATTCACCCCTCCACTTT.

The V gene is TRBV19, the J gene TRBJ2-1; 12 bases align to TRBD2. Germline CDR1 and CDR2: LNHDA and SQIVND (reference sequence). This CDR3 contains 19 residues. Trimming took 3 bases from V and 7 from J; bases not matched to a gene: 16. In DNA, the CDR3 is TGTGCCAGTAGTATCCTCCTACTCGGTCTAGCGGGGGGGGTTAATGAGCAGTTCTTC. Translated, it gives CASSILLLGLAGGVNEQFF.

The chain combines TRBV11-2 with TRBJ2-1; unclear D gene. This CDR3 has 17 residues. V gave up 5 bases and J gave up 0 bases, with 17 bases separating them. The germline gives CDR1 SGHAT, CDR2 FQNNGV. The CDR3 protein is CASSPRRQSSSYNEQFF. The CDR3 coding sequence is TGTGCCAGCAGCCCACGACGACAAAGTAGCTCCTACAATGAGCAGTTCTTC.

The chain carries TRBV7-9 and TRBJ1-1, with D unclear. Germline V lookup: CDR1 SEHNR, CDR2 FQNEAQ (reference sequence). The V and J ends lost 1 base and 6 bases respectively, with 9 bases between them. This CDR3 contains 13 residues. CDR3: CASSLGLTAEAFF. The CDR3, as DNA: TGTGCCAGCAGCTTAGGGCTTACGGCTGAAGCTTTCTTT.

This chain's CDR3 is CASSGGRGTGELFF. DNA for the CDR3: TGTGCCAGCAGCGGGGGGCGTGGCACCGGGGAGCTGTTTTTT. This chain links TRBV9 with TRBJ2-2; D perhaps matches TRBD1 (6 bases). Germline V gives CDR1 SGDLS, CDR2 YYNGEE. The CDR3 has 14 amino acids. The V end lost 3 bases, the J end lost 4 bases, and 10 bases lay between the germline ends.